The clone carrying this TCR beta chain has a count of ten or more. The time point here: pre-sensitization, week 0. Specified treatment: therapeutic diphenylcyclopropenone sensitization with weekly scalp DPC. The data were taken from a study of human T cells and chemical hapten exposure. Across the study: For sensitization, 2% DPC was applied to a 2 cm by 2 cm patch of upper inner arm skin. While the approximately 24-week study was under way, patients received diphenylcyclopropenone on the scalp every week.

MiXCR was run by TCRdb on the RACE reads, yielding one entry per CDR3 protein. The table includes fewer than 350,000 distinct CDR3 sequences, about 7.7% detected once. With 6 bases removed from V and 4 bases from J, the gap between germline ends came to 4 bases. Germline CDR1 and CDR2: SEHNR and FQNEAQ (reference sequence). CDR3 length equals 11 residues. Material: whole blood, obtained in connection with sensitization to the hapten diphenylcyclopropenone (DPC). The sequence was obtained from a young man with alopecia areata. Some clones in this sample may be carry-over from other donors' samples. The chain carries TRBV7-9 and TRBJ1-3; D call uncertain. CDR3 in amino acids: CASRIGNTIYF. CDR3 coding DNA: TGTGCCAGCAGAATAGGAAACACCATATATTTT.